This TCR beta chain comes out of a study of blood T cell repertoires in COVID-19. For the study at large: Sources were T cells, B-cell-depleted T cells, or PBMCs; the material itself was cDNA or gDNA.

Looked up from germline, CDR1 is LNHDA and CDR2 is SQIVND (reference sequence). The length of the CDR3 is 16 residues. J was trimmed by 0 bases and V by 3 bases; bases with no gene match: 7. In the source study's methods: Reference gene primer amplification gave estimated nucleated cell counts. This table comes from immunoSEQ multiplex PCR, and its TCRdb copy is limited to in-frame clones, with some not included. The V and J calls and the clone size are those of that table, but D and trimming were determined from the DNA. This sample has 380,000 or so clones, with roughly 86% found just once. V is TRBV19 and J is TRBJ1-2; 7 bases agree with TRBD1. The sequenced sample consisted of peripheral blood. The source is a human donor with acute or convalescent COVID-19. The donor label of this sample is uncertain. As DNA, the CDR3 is TGTGCCAGTAGTATCCCCAGACAGGGAGCTAACTATGGCTACACCTTC. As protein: CASSIPRQGANYGYTF.